This T cell receptor (beta chain) originates from a study of PD-L1 blockade in urothelial cancer. Background on the study: Prior chemotherapy ranged from 0 to 3 regimens per patient. Researchers found blood samples held a median of approximately 150,000 T cells.

Only in-frame clones appear in the TCRdb table, and some are missing; sequencing was by immunoSEQ multiplex PCR. This repertoire shows approximately 71,000 clones, roughly 84% found once; its top ten account for approximately 10%. Noted time point: pretreatment peripheral blood. Between the trimmed V and J ends, which lost 2 bases and 6 bases, there was a span of 14 bases. The CDR3 has 14 amino acids. Germline V gene data show CDR1 as MNHEY and CDR2 as SMNVEV (reference sequence). The sequence was collected from an older woman with urothelial cancer. The genes are TRBV27 and TRBJ2-7; weak D call: TRBD1 (5 bases). Sequenced here: PBMCs, sampled around atezolizumab (anti-PD-L1) treatment. Written as DNA, the CDR3 is TGTGCCAGCAGTTTAGGACAACTTTCTACCGAGCAGTACTTC. It yields the protein CASSLGQLSTEQYF.